The rows below give T cell receptor beta chains drawn from one sample of a study of cytomegalovirus exposure and HLA in healthy donors. The data were produced by immunoSEQ multiplex PCR, yet TCRdb's version contains in-frame clones alone and is incomplete. The repertoire holds about 130,000 clones, with around 85% as singletons. The sequenced material came from PBMCs. These receptors all come from a boy under 18 in good health and CMV-seronegative. Both conserved end residues are part of each CDR3. Each record gives: clone size, V gene, CDR3 protein. Some rows mark clone size as missing; the rest say once, few, many or name a class of expanded clone.

NA,TRBV27,CASTPTGAKSRRPGYTF
NA,TRBV19,CASMPLLTGDDGYTF
NA,TRBV27,CASSLGLSQPQHF
NA,TRBV5-1,CASSLGQIYEQYF
few,TRBV30,CAWRGGVGQPQHF
NA,TRBV27,CASSSRDRGGEQYF
NA,TRBV6-4,CASSVGRASNQPQHF
NA,TRBV6-5,CASSLSGGAFYEQYF
NA,TRBV7-8,CASSLVGRTNEKLFF
NA,TRBV7-2,CASSLSRLAVNEQFF
NA,TRBV18,CASSPPRVSGNTIYF
NA,TRBV2,CASSFDMSGYTF
NA,TRBV29-1,CSAPGTSGIEQFF
NA,TRBV15,CATSRAGGTDTQYF
NA,TRBV7-2,CASSPTRGPPYYEQYF
NA,TRBV4-2,CASSQVVSSTDTQYF
NA,TRBV7-3,CASSFNRLDPEAFF
NA,TRBV6-5,CASTRDSQETQYF
NA,TRBV6-1,CASSDDRDRVRDEQFF
once,TRBV11-3,CASSLDRENEAFF
few,TRBV6-5,CASSYSGFNEQFF
NA,TRBV4-3,CASSQGLAVSYEQYF
NA,TRBV29-1,CSVEFAGRSTDTQYF
NA,TRBV5-6,CASSWGTGLNTEAFF
few,TRBV4-1,CASRGPLMNTEAFF
NA,TRBV5-4,CASSFMNEQFF
NA,TRBV29-1,CSGGGASNEKLFF
NA,TRBV6-1,CASSETSGPYEQYF